This TCR beta chain was profiled in a study of blood T cell repertoires in COVID-19. In the source study's methods: Using reference gene primer amplification, nucleated cell counts were estimated. The repertoire was sequenced with immunoSEQ multiplex PCR; TCRdb's copy has only in-frame clones and lacks some. V and J calls and clone size are as listed in that table; D and trimming were resolved from the DNA. The profile shows 90,000 to 150,000 clones, 70% to 80% of them singletons. The length of the CDR3 is 14 residues. The J segment lost 4 bases and the V segment lost 4 bases, leaving 5 bases of the junction unmatched. Germline values: CDR1 SGHRS, CDR2 YFSETQ.

The sequenced sample consisted of peripheral blood. The chain joins TRBV5-1 to TRBJ2-5; 9 bases align to TRBD1. The source of this sequence is a man in his 70s with acute or convalescent COVID-19. This CDR3 is CASSTGTGRETQYF. CDR3 DNA sequence: TGCGCCAGCAGCACAGGGACAGGGAGAGAGACCCAGTACTTC.